Given below is one T cell receptor beta chain in context. What it recognizes is unknown. Some clones are missing from TCRdb's copy, which holds only in-frame ones; the method was immunoSEQ multiplex PCR. The sample holds approximately 45,000 clones, about 70% seen once. The data stem from a study of PD-1 blockade in classical Hodgkin lymphoma. CDR3 length: 13 residues. Germline loops: CDR1 LGHNA, CDR2 YSLEER. The V gene lost 1 base and the J gene lost 5 bases, with 8 bases spanning the gap. Time point meaning: cycle 4 day 1 (C4D1), after more than five weeks of nivolumab. The patients all showed relapse after autologous stem cell transplantation, while their brentuximab vedotin exposure varied. General observations from the study: Partial responders and progressors had significantly lower baseline TCR diversity. By C4D1, diversity of CD4+ TCRs had risen significantly, whereas that of CD8+ TCRs had not.

V is TRBV4-3 and J is TRBJ1-1; D is unclear. The sequences come from peripheral blood mononuclear cells (PBMCs), collected before the fourth cycle of nivolumab. This sequence originates from a human donor with classical Hodgkin lymphoma. The DNA for the CDR3 is TGCGCCAGCAGCCAAGGATTTAGGACTGAAGCTTTCTTT. Its translation: CASSQGFRTEAFF.